The 11 T cell receptor beta chains below were found in one sample sequenced in a study of blood T cell repertoires in COVID-19. Profiling relied on immunoSEQ multiplex PCR, and the TCRdb table lists in-frame clones only, not all of them. The profile covers about 370,000 clones, with around 89% appearing a single time and over 0.95% taken by the ten largest. Sequencing was done on a sample of PBMCs or T cells enriched from blood (not recorded which). The receptors here all came from a man aged 18 to 30 who had recovered from COVID-19.

The chain couples TRBV18 to TRBJ2-3; 12 positions agree with TRBD1. Trimming removed 3 bases from V and 3 bases from J; junction bases left unmatched: 4. The germline V gene encodes CDR1 KGHSH and CDR2 LQKENI. This CDR3 is built from 16 residues. Here the CDR3 reads CASSPRGQGATDTQYF. For the CDR3, the DNA is TGTGCCAGCTCACCTCGGGGACAGGGGGCTACAGATACGCAGTATTTT.

The V and J genes are TRBV4-3 and TRBJ1-6; tentatively, D is TRBD1 (6 bases). Germline loops: CDR1 LGHNA, CDR2 YSLEER. The V gene lost 7 bases and the J gene lost 7 bases, with 17 bases spanning the gap. The CDR3 runs 15 residues. CDR3 sequence (DNA): TGCGCCAGCAAACAGGGCGATTATACAAATTCACCCCTCCACTTT. Translation: CASKQGDYTNSPLHF.

V is TRBV3-1 (or the pseudogene TRBV3-2) and J is TRBJ1-3; D remains ambiguous. Germline V lookup: CDR1 LGHDT, CDR2 YNNKEL (reference sequence). The CDR3 totals 14 residues. Trimming took off 1 base at V and 3 bases at J, with 7 bases between the two ends. The CDR3 spells CASSQVSGGNTIYF. The CDR3 DNA follows: TGTGCCAGCAGCCAAGTGTCAGGTGGAAACACCATATATTTT.

CDR3 DNA sequence: TGTGCCAGCAGTTCAAAGACAGGGGGCTTTCTACGAGAGCAGTACTTC. Its translation is CASSSKTGGFLREQYF. The chain combines TRBV28 with TRBJ2-7; 10 bases are a match to TRBD1. CDR1 is MDHEN and CDR2 is SYDVKM in the germline V gene. This CDR3 is 16 amino acids long. The ends lost 4 bases at V and 7 bases at J; junction bases unmatched: 13.

This sequence joins TRBV7-9 and TRBJ1-3, with a possible D match to TRBD1 (6 bases). Trimming removed 4 bases at V and 2 bases at J, with 12 bases between. The CDR3 covers 15 residues. Germline V gene sequence: CDR1 SEHNR, CDR2 FQNEAQ (reference sequence). The DNA for the CDR3 is TGTGCCAGCAGCTCCCCCAGGACAGCTGGAAACACCATATATTTT. Protein product: CASSSPRTAGNTIYF. Full variable domain (remainder filled in from reference TRBV7-9 and TRBJ1-3): DTGVSQNPRHKITKRGQNVTFRCDPISEHNRLYWYRQTLGQGPEFLTYFQNEAQLEKSRLLSDRFSAERPKGSFSTLEIQRTEQGDSAMYLCASSSPRTAGNTIYFGEGSWLTVV.

The chain carries TRBV19 and TRBJ1-5; no clear D. The CDR3 totals 15 residues. The germline V gene has CDR1 LNHDA and CDR2 SQIVND (reference sequence). Trimming cost V 2 bases and J 5 bases, with 13 bases left between them. The CDR3 region has the DNA TGTGCCAGTAGTATAAATGCGCAGGCGTATCAGCCCCAGCATTTT. Its protein is CASSINAQAYQPQHF.

This clone was seen ten or more times. The rearrangement links TRBV19 to TRBJ1-6; TRBD1 might be the D (5 bases). Germline V gene data show CDR1 as LNHDA and CDR2 as SQIVND (reference sequence). Trimming removed 3 bases at V and 10 bases at J, with 10 bases between. The length of the CDR3 is 13 residues. CDR3 in DNA: TGTGCCAGTAGTATGGGGCCATACTCACCCCTCCACTTT. Amino acids: CASSMGPYSPLHF.

This chain uses TRBV28 with TRBJ1-2; D is perhaps TRBD1 (5 bases). The CDR3 loop spans 13 amino acids. Germline CDR1 MDHEN, CDR2 SYDVKM. V lost 3 bases and J lost 4, with 9 bases in between. For the CDR3, the DNA is TGTGCCAGCAGTTTTGGCAGGGTCTATGGCTACACCTTC. Translated, it gives CASSFGRVYGYTF.

The chain carries TRBV4-1 and TRBJ2-7; TRBD2 agrees at 7 bases. The germline CDR1 and CDR2 sequences are MGHRA and YSYEKL. The V segment lost 4 bases and the J segment 3 bases; nucleotides outside the gene matches: 12. The CDR3 extends over 16 amino acids. The CDR3 sequence is CASSLLPGGSDYEQYF. As DNA, the CDR3 is TGCGCCAGCAGCCTGCTTCCCGGGGGGTCAGACTACGAGCAGTACTTC.

This clone was counted once. This chain links TRBV5-5 with TRBJ1-1; 8 bases agree with TRBD1. Germline V CDR1 and CDR2: SGHKS, YYEKEE (reference sequence). The CDR3 has 15 residues. The V and J ends lost 2 bases and 6 bases, in that order; junction bases with no gene match: 9. CDR3 in DNA: TGTGCCAGCAGCTTCCGTGACAGGGGCTGGTCTGAAGCTTTCTTT. It is translated as CASSFRDRGWSEAFF.

The genes are TRBV10-3 and TRBJ2-1, with 7 bases matching TRBD2. CDR3 size: 17 residues. Germline V gene sequence: CDR1 ENHRY, CDR2 SYGVKD. Germline trimming cut 4 bases from V and 0 bases from J; bases unmatched to any gene: 9. The CDR3 DNA reads as TGTGCCATCAGTGTTCTCGGCGGGGGAGACTCCTACAATGAGCAGTTCTTC. The encoded protein is CAISVLGGGDSYNEQFF.